This TCR beta chain was identified in a study of cytomegalovirus exposure and HLA in healthy donors. Study-level findings and limits: Cytomegalovirus-associated TCR beta chains were listed, numbering 164. Later work found most CMV-associated TCR beta chains apparently HLA-restricted. Indistinguishable V segments such as TRBV6-2 and TRBV6-3 were excluded.

The CDR3 contains 12 residues. Germline lookup yields CDR1 SGHVS and CDR2 FNYEAQ. V was trimmed by 5 bases and J by 8 bases, leaving 10 bases between them. With 60 Vbeta and 13 Jbeta primers, the PCR was carried out. Assay: immunoSEQ multiplex PCR; the TCRdb copy retains only in-frame clones and omits some. The data show roughly 80,000 clones, and the top ten clones hold roughly an eighth. Notes on this clone: What it binds is not known.

Sequencing was performed on PBMCs. The TCR comes from a man aged 45-65 years in good health and CMV-seropositive. This chain connects TRBV7-6 to TRBJ1-5; D is unclear. The CDR3 nucleotides are TGTGCCAGCAGCCCCGGCGGGGAGCCCCAGCATTTT. It encodes CASSPGGEPQHF. Together with reference TRBV7-6 and TRBJ1-5, the CDR3 gives the full variable domain: GAGVSQSPRYKVTKRGQDVALRCDPISGHVSLYWYRQALGQGPEFLTYFNYEAQQDKSGLPNDRFSAERPEGSISTLTIQRTEQRDSAMYRCASSPGGEPQHFGDGTRLSIL.